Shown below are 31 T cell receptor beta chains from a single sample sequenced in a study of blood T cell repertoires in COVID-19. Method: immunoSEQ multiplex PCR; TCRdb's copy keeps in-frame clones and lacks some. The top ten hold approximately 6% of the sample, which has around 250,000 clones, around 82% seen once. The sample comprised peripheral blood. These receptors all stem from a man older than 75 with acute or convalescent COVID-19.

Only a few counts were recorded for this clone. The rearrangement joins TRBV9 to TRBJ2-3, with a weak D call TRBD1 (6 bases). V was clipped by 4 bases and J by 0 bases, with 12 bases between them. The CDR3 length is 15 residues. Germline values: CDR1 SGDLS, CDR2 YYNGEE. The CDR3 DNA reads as TGTGCCAGCAGCCCCCGTCAGGGGAGCACAGATACGCAGTATTTT. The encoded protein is CASSPRQGSTDTQYF. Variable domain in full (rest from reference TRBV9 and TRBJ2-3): DSGVTQTPKHLITATGQRVTLRCSPRSGDLSVYWYQQSLDQGLQFLIQYYNGEERAKGNILERFSAQQFPDLHSELNLSSLELGDSALYFCASSPRQGSTDTQYFGPGTRLTVL.

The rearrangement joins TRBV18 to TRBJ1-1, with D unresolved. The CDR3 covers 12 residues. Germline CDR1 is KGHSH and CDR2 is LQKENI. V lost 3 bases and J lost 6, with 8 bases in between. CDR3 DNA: TGTGCCAGCTCACCCGACGGAGCTGAAGCTTTCTTT. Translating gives CASSPDGAEAFF.

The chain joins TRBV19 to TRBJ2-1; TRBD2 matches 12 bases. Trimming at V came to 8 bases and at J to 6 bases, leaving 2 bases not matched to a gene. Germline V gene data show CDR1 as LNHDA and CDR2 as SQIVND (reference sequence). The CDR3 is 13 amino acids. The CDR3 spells CASSSGRGNEQFF. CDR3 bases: TGTGCCAGTTCTAGCGGGAGGGGCAATGAGCAGTTCTTC.

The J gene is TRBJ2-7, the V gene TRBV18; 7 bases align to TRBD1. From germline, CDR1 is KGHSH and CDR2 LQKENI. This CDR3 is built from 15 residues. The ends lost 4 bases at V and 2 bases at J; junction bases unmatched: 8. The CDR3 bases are TGTGCCAGCTCACGTGCCGGGACAGAAGCCTACGAGCAGTACTTC. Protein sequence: CASSRAGTEAYEQYF.

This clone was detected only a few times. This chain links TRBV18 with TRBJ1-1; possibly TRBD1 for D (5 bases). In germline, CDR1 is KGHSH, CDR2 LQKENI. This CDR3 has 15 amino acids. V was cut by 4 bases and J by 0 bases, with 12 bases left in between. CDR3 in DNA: TGTGCCAGCTCACGGGAAAAGGGGATGAACACTGAAGCTTTCTTT. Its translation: CASSREKGMNTEAFF.

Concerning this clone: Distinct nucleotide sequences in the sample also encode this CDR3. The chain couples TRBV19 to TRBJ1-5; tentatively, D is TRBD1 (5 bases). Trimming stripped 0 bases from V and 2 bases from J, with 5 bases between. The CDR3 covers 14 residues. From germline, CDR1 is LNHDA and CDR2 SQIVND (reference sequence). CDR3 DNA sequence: TGTGCCAGTAGTATAGAACAGGGCAATCAGCCCCAGCATTTT. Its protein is CASSIEQGNQPQHF.

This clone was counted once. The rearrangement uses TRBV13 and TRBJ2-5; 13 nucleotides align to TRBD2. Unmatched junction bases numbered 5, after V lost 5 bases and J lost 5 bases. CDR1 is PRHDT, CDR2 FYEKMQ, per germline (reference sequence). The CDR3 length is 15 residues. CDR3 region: CASSTSGGGRETQYF. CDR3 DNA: TGTGCCAGCAGCACTAGCGGGGGGGGTCGGGAGACCCAGTACTTC.

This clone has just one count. CDR3 DNA sequence: TGTGCCTGGAATGAGGGGAACACTGAAGCTTTCTTT. Residues: CAWNEGNTEAFF. The chain couples TRBV30 to TRBJ1-1; D is ambiguous. V was cut by 4 bases and J by 1 base, with 7 bases left in between. The CDR3 runs to 12 residues. The germline CDR1 and CDR2 sequences are GTSNPN and SVGIG (reference sequence).

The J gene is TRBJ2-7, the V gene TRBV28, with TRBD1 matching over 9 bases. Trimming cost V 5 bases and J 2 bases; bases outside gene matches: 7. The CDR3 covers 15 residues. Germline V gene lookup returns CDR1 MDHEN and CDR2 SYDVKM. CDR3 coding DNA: TGTGCCAGCAGTGAACAGGGGGCGCGGGCCTACGAGCAGTACTTC. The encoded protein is CASSEQGARAYEQYF.

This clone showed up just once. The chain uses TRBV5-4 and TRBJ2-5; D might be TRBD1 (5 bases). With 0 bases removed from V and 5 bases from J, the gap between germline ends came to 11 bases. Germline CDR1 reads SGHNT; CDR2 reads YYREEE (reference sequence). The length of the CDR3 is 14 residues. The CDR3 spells CASSLGPSGETQYF. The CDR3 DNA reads TGTGCCAGCAGCTTGGGACCTTCAGGGGAGACCCAGTACTTC.

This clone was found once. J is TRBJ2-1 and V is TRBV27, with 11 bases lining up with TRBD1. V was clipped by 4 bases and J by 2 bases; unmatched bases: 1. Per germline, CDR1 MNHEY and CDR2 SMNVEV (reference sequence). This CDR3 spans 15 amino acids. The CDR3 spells CASSSDRGPYNEQFF. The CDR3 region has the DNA TGTGCCAGCAGTTCGGACAGGGGGCCCTACAATGAGCAGTTCTTC.

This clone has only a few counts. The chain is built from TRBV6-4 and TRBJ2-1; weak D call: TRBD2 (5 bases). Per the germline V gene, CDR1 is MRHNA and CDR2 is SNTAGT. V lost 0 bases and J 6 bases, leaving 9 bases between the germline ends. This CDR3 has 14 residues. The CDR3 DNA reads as TGTGCCAGCAGTGACTCGTGGAGGACCAATGAGCAGTTCTTC. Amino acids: CASSDSWRTNEQFF.

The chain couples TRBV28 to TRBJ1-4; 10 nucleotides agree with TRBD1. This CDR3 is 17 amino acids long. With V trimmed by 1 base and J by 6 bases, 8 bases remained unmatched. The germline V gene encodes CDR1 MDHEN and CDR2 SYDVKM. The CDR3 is CASSLSFGQGGHEKLFF. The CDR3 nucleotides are TGTGCCAGCAGTTTATCTTTCGGACAGGGGGGGCATGAAAAACTGTTTTTT.

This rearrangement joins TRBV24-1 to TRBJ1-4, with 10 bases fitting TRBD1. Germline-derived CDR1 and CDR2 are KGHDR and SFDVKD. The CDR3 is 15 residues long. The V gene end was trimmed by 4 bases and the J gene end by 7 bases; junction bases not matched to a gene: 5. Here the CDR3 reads CATSDPGQGGEKLFF. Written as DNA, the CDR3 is TGTGCCACCAGTGACCCCGGACAGGGGGGTGAAAAACTGTTTTTT.

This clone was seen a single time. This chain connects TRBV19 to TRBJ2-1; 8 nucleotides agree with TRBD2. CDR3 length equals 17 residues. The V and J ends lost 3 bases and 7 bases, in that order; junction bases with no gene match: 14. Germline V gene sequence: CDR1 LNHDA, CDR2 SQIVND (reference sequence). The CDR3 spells CASSIGTGRLARNEQFF. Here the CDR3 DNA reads TGTGCCAGTAGTATCGGGACCGGCCGACTAGCGCGGAATGAGCAGTTCTTC.

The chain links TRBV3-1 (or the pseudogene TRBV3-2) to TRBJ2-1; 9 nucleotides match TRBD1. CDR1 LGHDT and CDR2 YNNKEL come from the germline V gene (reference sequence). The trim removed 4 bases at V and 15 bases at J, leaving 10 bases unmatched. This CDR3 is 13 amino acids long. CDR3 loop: CASSLTTGTGSFF. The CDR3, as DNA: TGTGCCAGCAGCCTAACGACCGGGACAGGGTCGTTCTTC.

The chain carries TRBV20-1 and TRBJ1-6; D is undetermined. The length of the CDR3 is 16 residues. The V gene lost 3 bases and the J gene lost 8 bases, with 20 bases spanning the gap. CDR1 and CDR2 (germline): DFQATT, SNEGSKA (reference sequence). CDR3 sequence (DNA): TGCAGTGCTAGTGCATACAGCTCGCCATCGGATTCACCCCTCCACTTT. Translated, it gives CSASAYSSPSDSPLHF.

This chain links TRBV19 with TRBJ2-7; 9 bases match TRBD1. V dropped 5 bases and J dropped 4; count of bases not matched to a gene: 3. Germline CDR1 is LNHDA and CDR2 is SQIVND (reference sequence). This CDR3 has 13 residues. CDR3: CASSGTGSYEQYF. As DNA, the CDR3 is TGTGCCAGTAGTGGGACAGGGTCATACGAGCAGTACTTC.

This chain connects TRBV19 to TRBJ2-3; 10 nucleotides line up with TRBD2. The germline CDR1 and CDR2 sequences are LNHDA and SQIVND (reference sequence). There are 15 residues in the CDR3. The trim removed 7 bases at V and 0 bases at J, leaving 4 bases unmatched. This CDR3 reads CASKPTSGSTDTQYF. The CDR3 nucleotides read TGTGCCAGTAAACCGACTAGCGGGAGCACAGATACGCAGTATTTT.

In DNA, the CDR3 is TGCAGCGTTGTGGAGCAGAACAATGAGCAGTTCTTC. This encodes CSVVEQNNEQFF. This sequence joins TRBV29-1 and TRBJ2-1; D gene unclear. Germline V gene data show CDR1 as SQVTM and CDR2 as ANQGSEA. V was cut by 4 bases and J by 5 bases, with 9 bases left in between. The CDR3 consists of 12 residues.

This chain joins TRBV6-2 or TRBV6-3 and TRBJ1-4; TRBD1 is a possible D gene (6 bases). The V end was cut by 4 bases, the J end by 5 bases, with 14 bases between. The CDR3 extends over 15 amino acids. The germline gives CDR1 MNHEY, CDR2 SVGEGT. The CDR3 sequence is CASSFRDNGNEKLFF. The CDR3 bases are TGTGCCAGCAGTTTCCGGGACAATGGAAATGAAAAACTGTTTTTT.

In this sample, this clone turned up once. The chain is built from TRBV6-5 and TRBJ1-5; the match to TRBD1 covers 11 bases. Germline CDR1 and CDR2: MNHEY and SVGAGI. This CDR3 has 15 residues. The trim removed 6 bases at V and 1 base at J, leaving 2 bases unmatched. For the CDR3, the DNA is TGTGCCAGCAGGGACAGGGGGCTCAGCAATCAGCCCCAGCATTTT. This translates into CASRDRGLSNQPQHF.

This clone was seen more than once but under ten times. The CDR3: CASSGNSYNEQFF. DNA for the CDR3: TGTGCCAGCTCAGGAAACTCCTACAATGAGCAGTTCTTC. The V and J genes are TRBV2 and TRBJ2-1, with unresolved D. This CDR3 is 13 amino acids long. The V gene's germline CDR1 is SNHLY and CDR2 FYNNEI. V was cut by 8 bases and J by 0 bases, with 8 bases left in between.

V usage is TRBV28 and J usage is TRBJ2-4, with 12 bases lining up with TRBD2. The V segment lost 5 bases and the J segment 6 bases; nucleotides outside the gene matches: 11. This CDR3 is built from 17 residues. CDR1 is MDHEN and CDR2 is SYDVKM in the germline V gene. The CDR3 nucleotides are TGTGCCAGCAGTGCCTCTCTAGCGGGAGGGCCGGTAAACATTCAGTACTTC. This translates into CASSASLAGGPVNIQYF. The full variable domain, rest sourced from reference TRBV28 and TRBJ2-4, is DVKVTQSSRYLVKRTGEKVFLECVQDMDHENMFWYRQDPGLGLRLIYFSYDVKMKEKGDIPEGYSVSREKKERFSLILESASTNQTSMYLCASSASLAGGPVNIQYFGAGTRLSVL.

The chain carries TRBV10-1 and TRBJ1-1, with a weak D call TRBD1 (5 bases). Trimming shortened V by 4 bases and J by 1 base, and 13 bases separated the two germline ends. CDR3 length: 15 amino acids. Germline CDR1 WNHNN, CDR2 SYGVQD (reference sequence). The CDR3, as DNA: TGCGCCAGCAGTGCCGCACTTACAGGGAACACTGAAGCTTTCTTT. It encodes CASSAALTGNTEAFF.

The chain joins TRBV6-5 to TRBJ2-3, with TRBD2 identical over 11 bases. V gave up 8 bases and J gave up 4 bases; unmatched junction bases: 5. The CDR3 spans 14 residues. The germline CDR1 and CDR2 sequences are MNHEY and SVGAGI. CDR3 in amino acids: CASRTSGGADTQYF. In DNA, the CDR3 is TGTGCCAGCCGAACTAGCGGGGGAGCAGATACGCAGTATTTT.

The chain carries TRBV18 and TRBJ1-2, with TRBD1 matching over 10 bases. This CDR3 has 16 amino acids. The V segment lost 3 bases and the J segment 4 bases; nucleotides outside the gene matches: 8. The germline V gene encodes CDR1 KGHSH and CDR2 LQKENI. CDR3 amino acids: CASSPTGTGDLYGYTF. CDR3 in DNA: TGTGCCAGCTCACCGACCGGGACAGGGGACCTCTATGGCTACACCTTC.

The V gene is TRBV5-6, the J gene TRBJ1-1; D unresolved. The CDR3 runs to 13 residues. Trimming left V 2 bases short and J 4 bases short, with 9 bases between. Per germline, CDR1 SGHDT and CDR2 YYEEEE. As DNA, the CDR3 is TGTGCCAGCAGCTTCAGCGGCTCCACTGAAGCTTTCTTT. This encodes CASSFSGSTEAFF.

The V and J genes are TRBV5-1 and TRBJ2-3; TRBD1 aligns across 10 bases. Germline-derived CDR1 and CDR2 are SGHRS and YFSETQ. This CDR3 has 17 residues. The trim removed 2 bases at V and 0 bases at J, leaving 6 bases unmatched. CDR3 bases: TGCGCCAGCAGCTTATCCCGGGACAGGGGTAGCACAGATACGCAGTATTTT. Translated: CASSLSRDRGSTDTQYF.

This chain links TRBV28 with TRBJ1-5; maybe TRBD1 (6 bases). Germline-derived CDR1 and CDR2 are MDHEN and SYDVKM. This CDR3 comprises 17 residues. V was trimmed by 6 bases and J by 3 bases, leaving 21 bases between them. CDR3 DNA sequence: TGTGCCAGCAGATACTATCCCGGGACACTGACCAATCAGCCCCAGCATTTT. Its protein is CASRYYPGTLTNQPQHF.

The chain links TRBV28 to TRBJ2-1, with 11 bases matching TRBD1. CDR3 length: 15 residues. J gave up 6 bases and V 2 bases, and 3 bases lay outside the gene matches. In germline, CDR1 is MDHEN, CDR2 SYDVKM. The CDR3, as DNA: TGTGCCAGCAGTTTAGGACAGGGGGCGGCCAATGAGCAGTTCTTC. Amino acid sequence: CASSLGQGAANEQFF.